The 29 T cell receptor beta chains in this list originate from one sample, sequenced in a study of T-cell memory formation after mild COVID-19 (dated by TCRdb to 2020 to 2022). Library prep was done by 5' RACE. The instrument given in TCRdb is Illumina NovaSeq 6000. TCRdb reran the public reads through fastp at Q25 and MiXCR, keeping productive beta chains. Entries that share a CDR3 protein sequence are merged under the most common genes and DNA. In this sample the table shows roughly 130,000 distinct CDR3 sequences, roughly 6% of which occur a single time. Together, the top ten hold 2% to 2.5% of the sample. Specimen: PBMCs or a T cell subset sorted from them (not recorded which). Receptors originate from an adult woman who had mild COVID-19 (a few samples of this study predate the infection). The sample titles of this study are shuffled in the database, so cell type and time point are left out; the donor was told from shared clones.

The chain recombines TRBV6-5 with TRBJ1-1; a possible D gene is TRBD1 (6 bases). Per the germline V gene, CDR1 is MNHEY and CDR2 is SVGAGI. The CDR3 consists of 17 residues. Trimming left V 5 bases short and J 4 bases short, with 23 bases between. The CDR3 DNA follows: TGTGCCAGCAGTCACCTAGCGGGGGGCGCGCGGGCCACTGAAGCTTTCTTT. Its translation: CASSHLAGGARATEAFF.

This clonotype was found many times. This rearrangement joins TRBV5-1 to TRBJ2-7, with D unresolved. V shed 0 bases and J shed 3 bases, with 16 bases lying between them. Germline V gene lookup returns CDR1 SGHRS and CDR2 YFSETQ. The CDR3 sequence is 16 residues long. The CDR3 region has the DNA TGCGCCAGCAGCTTGGTTTCGCCCGACGGTGGCTACGAGCAGTACTTC. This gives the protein CASSLVSPDGGYEQYF.

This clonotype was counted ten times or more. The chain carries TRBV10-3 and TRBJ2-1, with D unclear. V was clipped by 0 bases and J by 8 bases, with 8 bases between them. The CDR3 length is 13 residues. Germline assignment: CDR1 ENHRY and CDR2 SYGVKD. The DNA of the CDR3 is TGTGCCATCAGTGAGTCGATGGGGTATGAGCAGTTCTTC. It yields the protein CAISESMGYEQFF.

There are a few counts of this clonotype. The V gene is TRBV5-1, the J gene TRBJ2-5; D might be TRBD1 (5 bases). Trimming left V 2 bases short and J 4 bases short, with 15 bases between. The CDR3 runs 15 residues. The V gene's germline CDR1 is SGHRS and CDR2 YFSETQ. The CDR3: CASSFSLRDSETQYF. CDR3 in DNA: TGCGCCAGCAGCTTTAGTCTCAGGGATTCAGAGACCCAGTACTTC.

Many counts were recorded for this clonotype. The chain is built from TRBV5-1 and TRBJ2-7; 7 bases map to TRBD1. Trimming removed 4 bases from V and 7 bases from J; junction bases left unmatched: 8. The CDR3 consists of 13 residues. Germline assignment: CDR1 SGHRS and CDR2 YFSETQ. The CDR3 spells CASSLGQVGEQYF. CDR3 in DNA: TGCGCCAGCAGCCTCGGACAGGTGGGGGAGCAGTACTTC.

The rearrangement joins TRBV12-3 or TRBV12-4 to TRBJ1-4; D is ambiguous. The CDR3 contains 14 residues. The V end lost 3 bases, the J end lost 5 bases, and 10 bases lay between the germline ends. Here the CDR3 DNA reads TGTGCCAGCAGTTTCAGCTCGGGGAATGAAAAACTGTTTTTT. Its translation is CASSFSSGNEKLFF.

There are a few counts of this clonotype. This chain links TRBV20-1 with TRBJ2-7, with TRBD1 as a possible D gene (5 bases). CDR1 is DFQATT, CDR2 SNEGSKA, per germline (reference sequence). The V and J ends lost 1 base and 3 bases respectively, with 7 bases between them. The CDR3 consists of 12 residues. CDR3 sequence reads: CSARADSYEQYF. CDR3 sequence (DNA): TGCAGTGCTAGAGCTGACAGCTACGAGCAGTACTTC.

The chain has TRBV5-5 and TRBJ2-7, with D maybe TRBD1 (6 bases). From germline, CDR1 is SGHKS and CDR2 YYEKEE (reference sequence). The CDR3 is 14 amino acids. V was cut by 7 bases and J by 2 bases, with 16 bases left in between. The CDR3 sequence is CASLGGQGPYEQYF. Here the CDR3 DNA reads TGTGCCAGCCTTGGGGGTCAGGGGCCCTACGAGCAGTACTTC.

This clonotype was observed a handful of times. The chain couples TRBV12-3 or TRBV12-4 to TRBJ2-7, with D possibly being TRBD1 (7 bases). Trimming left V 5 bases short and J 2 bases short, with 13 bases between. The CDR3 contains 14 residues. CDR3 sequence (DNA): TGTGCCAGCAGTATTCAGGGGGGACCCTACGAGCAGTACTTC. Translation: CASSIQGGPYEQYF.

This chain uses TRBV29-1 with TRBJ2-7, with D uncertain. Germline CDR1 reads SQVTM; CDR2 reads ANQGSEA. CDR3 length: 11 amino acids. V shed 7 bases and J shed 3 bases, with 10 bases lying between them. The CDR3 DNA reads TGCAGCGCCACTTGGGGCTACGAGCAGTACTTC. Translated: CSATWGYEQYF.

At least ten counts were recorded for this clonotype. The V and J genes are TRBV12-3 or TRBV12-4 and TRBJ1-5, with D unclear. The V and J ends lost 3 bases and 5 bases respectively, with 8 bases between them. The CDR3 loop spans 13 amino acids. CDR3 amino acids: CASSFWADQPQHF. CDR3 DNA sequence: TGTGCCAGCAGTTTTTGGGCGGATCAGCCCCAGCATTTT.

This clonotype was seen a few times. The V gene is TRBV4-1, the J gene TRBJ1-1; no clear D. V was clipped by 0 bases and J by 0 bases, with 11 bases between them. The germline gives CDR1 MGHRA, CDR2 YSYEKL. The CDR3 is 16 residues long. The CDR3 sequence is CASSQDHPGMNTEAFF. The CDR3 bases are TGCGCCAGCAGCCAAGATCATCCGGGGATGAACACTGAAGCTTTCTTT.

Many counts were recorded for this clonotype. CDR3 protein: CASTLRPSGEEQFF. The DNA of the CDR3 is TGCGCCAGCACCCTACGCCCCTCAGGGGAAGAGCAGTTCTTC. The V gene is TRBV5-1, the J gene TRBJ2-1; D possibly corresponds to TRBD1 (6 bases). The CDR3 covers 14 residues. Per the germline V gene, CDR1 is SGHRS and CDR2 is YFSETQ. Trimming took off 6 bases at V and 10 bases at J, with 20 bases between the two ends.

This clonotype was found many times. CDR3 sequence reads: CASSLEGGTYNEQFF. In nucleotides, the CDR3 is TGCGCCAGCAGCTTGGAGGGGGGGACCTACAATGAGCAGTTCTTC. The chain uses TRBV5-1 and TRBJ2-1; TRBD2 might be the D (7 bases). The V and J ends lost 0 bases and 2 bases respectively, with 9 bases between them. This CDR3 comprises 15 residues. Germline V gene data show CDR1 as SGHRS and CDR2 as YFSETQ.

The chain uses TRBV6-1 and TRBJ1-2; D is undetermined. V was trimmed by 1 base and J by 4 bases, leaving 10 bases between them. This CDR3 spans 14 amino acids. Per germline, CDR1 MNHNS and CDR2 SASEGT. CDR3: CASSEVGLSYGYTF. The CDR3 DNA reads TGTGCCAGCAGTGAAGTGGGGTTGAGCTATGGCTACACCTTC.

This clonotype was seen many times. This CDR3 is CASSQRYYEQYF. The CDR3 coding sequence is TGTGCCAGCAGCCAGAGGTACTACGAGCAGTACTTC. The chain combines TRBV3-1 with TRBJ2-7; D is unresolved. The CDR3 has 12 amino acids. V lost 3 bases and J 3 bases, leaving 6 bases between the germline ends. Looked up from germline, CDR1 is LGHDT and CDR2 is YNNKEL (reference sequence).

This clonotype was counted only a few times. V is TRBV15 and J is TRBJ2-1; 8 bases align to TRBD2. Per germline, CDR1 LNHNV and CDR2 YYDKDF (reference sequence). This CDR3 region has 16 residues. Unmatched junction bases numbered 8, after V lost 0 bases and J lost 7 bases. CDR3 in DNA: TGTGCCACCAGCAGAGATAGAGCGGGGGCCCTAAATGAGCAGTTCTTC. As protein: CATSRDRAGALNEQFF. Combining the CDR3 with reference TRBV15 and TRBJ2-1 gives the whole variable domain DAMVIQNPRYQVTQFGKPVTLSCSQTLNHNVMYWYQQKSSQAPKLLFHYYDKDFNNEADTPDNFQSRRPNTSFCFLDIRSPGLGDTAMYLCATSRDRAGALNEQFFGPGTRLTVL.

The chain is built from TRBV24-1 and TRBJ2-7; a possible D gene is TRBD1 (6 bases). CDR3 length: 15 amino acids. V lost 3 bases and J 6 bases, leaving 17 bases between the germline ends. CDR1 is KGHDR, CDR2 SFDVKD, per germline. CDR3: CATSDPPGVRSEQYF. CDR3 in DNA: TGTGCCACCAGTGATCCGCCAGGGGTAAGGAGCGAGCAGTACTTC.

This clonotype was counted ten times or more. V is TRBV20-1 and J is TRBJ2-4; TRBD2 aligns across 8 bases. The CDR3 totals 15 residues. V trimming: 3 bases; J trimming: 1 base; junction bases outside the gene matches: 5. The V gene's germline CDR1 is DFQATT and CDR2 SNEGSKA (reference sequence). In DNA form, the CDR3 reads TGCAGTGCTAGTGTTGAGCGGGGGGCCAAAAACATTCAGTACTTC. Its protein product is CSASVERGAKNIQYF.

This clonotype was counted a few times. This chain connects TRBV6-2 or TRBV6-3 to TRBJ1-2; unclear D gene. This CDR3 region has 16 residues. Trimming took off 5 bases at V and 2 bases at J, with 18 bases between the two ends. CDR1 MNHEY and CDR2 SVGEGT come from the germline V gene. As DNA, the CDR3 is TGTGCCAGCAGTCTATCCTCCGGGCTTCGAAACTATGGCTACACCTTC. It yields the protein CASSLSSGLRNYGYTF.

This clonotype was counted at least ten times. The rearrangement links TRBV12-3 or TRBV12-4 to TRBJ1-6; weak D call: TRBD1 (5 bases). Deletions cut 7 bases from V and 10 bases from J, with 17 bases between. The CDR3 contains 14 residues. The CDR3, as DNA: TGTGCCAGCACTGGGGACGGTACTGGCTCACCCCTCCACTTT. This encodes CASTGDGTGSPLHF.

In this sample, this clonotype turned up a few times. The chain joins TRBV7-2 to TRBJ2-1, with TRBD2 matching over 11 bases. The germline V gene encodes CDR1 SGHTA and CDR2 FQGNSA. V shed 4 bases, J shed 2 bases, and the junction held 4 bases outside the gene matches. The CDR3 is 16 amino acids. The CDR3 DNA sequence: TGTGCCAGCAGCTCTAGCGGGGGGCCGGCCTACAATGAGCAGTTCTTC. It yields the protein CASSSSGGPAYNEQFF.

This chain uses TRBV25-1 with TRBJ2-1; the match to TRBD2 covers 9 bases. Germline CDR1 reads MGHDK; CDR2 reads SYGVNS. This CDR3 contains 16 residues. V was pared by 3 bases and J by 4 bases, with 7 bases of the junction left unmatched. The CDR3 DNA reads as TGTGCCAGCAGTGAGGTTAGCGGGAGATCGTACAATGAGCAGTTCTTC. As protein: CASSEVSGRSYNEQFF.

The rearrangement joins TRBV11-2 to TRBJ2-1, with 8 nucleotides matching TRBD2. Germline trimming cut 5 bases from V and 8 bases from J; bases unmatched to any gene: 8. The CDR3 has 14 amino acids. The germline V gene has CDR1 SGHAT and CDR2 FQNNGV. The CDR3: CASSIHSGIDEQFF. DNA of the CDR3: TGTGCCAGCAGCATACATAGCGGGATCGATGAGCAGTTCTTC.

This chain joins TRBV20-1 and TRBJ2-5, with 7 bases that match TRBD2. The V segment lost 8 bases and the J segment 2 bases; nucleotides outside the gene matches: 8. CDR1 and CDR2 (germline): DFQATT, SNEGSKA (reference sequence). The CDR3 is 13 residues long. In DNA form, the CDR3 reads TGCAGTTCTACTCGGGGGGTTCAAGAGACCCAGTACTTC. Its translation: CSSTRGVQETQYF.

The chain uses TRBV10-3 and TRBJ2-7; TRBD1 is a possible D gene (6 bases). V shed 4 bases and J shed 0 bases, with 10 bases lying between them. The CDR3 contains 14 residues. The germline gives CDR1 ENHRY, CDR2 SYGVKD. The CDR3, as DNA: TGTGCCATCAGTGCCGCGACAGGCTCCTACGAGCAGTACTTC. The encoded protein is CAISAATGSYEQYF.

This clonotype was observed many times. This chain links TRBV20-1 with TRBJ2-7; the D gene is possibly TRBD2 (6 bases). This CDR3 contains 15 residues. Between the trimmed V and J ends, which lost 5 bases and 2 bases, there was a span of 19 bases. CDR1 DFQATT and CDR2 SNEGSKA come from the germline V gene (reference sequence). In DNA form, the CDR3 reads TGCAGTGCTTCAAGGGGACTCTCCGGTGCCTACGAGCAGTACTTC. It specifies CSASRGLSGAYEQYF.

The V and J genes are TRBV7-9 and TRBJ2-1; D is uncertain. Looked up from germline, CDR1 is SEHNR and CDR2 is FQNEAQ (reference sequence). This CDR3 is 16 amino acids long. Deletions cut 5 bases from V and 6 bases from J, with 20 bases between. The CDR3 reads CASSTDIVLLSNEQFF. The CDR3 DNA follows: TGTGCCAGCAGCACTGACATAGTCCTCCTAAGCAATGAGCAGTTCTTC.

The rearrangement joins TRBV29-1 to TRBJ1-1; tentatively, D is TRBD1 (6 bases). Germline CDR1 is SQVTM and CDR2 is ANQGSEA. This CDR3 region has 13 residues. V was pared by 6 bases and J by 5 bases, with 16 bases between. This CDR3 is CSVSDRQRTEAFF. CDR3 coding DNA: TGCAGCGTCAGTGACAGGCAGCGAACTGAAGCTTTCTTT. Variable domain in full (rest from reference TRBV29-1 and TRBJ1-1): SAVISQKPSRDICQRGTSLTIQCQVDSQVTMMFWYRQQPGQSLTLIATANQGSEATYESGFVIDKFPISRPNLTFSTLTVSNMSPEDSSIYLCSVSDRQRTEAFFGQGTRLTVV.